The rows below give T cell receptor beta chains drawn from one sample of a study of tumor-infiltrating lymphocytes in primary liver carcinoma. TCRdb passed the multiplex PCR reads through MiXCR, listing each CDR3 protein once. The data hold 100,000 or so distinct CDR3 sequences, with almost 70% observed a single time. The sample comprised liver tumor tissue from sampling region 5. The receptors shown here come from a woman in her sixties or seventies with primary liver carcinoma and hepatitis B virus infection. Both conserved end residues are part of each CDR3. The D gene is left open where the match is weak. A clone size is listed for some rows: how often the clone was seen (once, few, many), or a class if it is expanded.

V gene: TRBV6-1; D gene: .; clone size: .; J gene: TRBJ2-1; CDR3 DNA: TGTGCCAGCAGTCGCCTAGGTGCACTCAATGAGCACTTCTTC; CDR3 protein: CASSRLGALNEHFF
V gene: TRBV11-2; D gene: .; clone size: .; J gene: TRBJ2-5; CDR3 DNA: TGTGCTAGCAACTTCAGCGGAAGGAAAGAGACCCAGTACTTC; CDR3 protein: CASNFSGRKETQYF
V gene: TRBV11-2; D gene: .; clone size: .; J gene: TRBJ2-1; CDR3 DNA: TGTGCCAGCAGCTTAGAGCGTCAGAGCGAGCAGTTCTTC; CDR3 protein: CASSLERQSEQFF
V gene: TRBV20-1; D gene: .; clone size: .; J gene: TRBJ2-3; CDR3 DNA: TGCAGTGCTATCTCAAGAGTGGGAAGCACAGATACGCAGTATTTT; CDR3 protein: CSAISRVGSTDTQYF
V gene: TRBV12-3/TRBV12-4; D gene: .; clone size: .; J gene: TRBJ2-7; CDR3 DNA: TGTGCCAGCAGCAGCGACGGGGCCCGCTCCTACGAGCAGTACTTC; CDR3 protein: CASSSDGARSYEQYF
V gene: TRBV5-1; D gene: .; clone size: .; J gene: TRBJ1-1; CDR3 DNA: TGTGCCTGCCAACAGGGCATGAATACTGAAGCTTTCTTT; CDR3 protein: CACQQGMNTEAFF
V gene: TRBV6-2/TRBV6-3; D gene: .; clone size: .; J gene: TRBJ2-1; CDR3 DNA: TGTGCCAGCAGTTACAATCTTCTAGTGGGGCCGGTGGGGCAGTTCTTC; CDR3 protein: CASSYNLLVGPVGQFF
V gene: TRBV28; D gene: TRBD2; clone size: .; J gene: TRBJ2-1; CDR3 DNA: TGTGCCAGCAGTCCCTCCTTGAGCGGGAAGGCCCGAAATGAGCAGTTCTTC; CDR3 protein: CASSPSLSGKARNEQFF
V gene: TRBV29-1; D gene: .; clone size: once; J gene: TRBJ2-2; CDR3 DNA: TGCAGCGTGCTAACCTACAGGGTCCCCATTAACGCCGGGGAGCTCTTTTTT; CDR3 protein: CSVLTYRVPINAGELFF
V gene: TRBV6-1; D gene: TRBD2; clone size: once; J gene: TRBJ2-3; CDR3 DNA: TGTACCAGCAAATCTCTAGCGGCTACGCACTATTTT; CDR3 protein: CTSKSLAATHYF
V gene: TRBV10-3; D gene: TRBD1; clone size: .; J gene: TRBJ2-7; CDR3 DNA: TGTGCCGTCAGGGCGGCGGACAGGGGCTACGTGCAGTACTTC; CDR3 protein: CAVRAADRGYVQYF
V gene: TRBV11-1; D gene: .; clone size: .; J gene: TRBJ2-4; CDR3 DNA: TGTGCCAACAGCTTAGCCTGGGGAGACATTAAGTACTTC; CDR3 protein: CANSLAWGDIKYF
V gene: TRBV5-4; D gene: .; clone size: medium-sized; J gene: TRBJ1-1; CDR3 DNA: TGTGCCAGCAGCTTCGGACTTGGGCGGGAGGACACTGAAGCTTTCTTT; CDR3 protein: CASSFGLGREDTEAFF
V gene: TRBV5-1; D gene: .; clone size: .; J gene: TRBJ1-1; CDR3 DNA: TGCGCCAGCAGCTTGGGGCCAGGGGAGAGCACTGAAGCTTTCTTT; CDR3 protein: CASSLGPGESTEAFF
V gene: TRBV28; D gene: .; clone size: .; J gene: TRBJ2-1; CDR3 DNA: TGTGCCAGCAGTTTTTTCCCAATCCAGGACAGCAGGTTCCTCTTC; CDR3 protein: CASSFFPIQDSRFLF
V gene: TRBV30; D gene: TRBD1; clone size: .; J gene: TRBJ1-4; CDR3 DNA: TGTGCCTGGAGTGTACAGGACAGGGTCAAAAATGAAAAACTGTTTTTT; CDR3 protein: CAWSVQDRVKNEKLFF